One and the same sample provided the 17 T cell receptor beta chains below, sequenced in a study of blood T cells in healthy people across ages. Through a sample-barcoded 5' primer and a J-beta primer mix, a second PCR was run for about 6 to 11 cycles. TCRdb reprocessed the 5' RACE reads with MiXCR, giving one entry per CDR3 protein. The data show about 1.6 million distinct CDR3 sequences, roughly a third seen once. The source material was blood. Receptors were obtained from a woman under 40 in good health.

The CDR3 loop reads CASSLMLNQPQHF. CDR3 DNA: TGTGCCAGCAGTTTGATGCTTAATCAGCCCCAGCATTTT. The rearrangement uses TRBV12-3 or TRBV12-4 and TRBJ1-5, with D uncertain. V gave up 3 bases and J gave up 4 bases, with 7 bases separating them. The CDR3 is 13 residues long.

The chain has TRBV15 and TRBJ2-7, with D possibly being TRBD1 (5 bases). Germline V gene lookup returns CDR1 LNHNV and CDR2 YYDKDF (reference sequence). CDR3 length: 13 amino acids. Trimming cost V 2 bases and J 5 bases, with 10 bases left between them. In nucleotides, the CDR3 is TGTGCCACCAGCAGAAACAGACAGAACGAGCAGTACTTC. Translation gives CATSRNRQNEQYF.

This clonotype was observed a handful of times. This rearrangement joins TRBV27 to TRBJ2-4; no reliable D call. V was shortened by 5 bases and J by 0 bases, with 14 bases between the two germline ends. Germline CDR1 is MNHEY and CDR2 is SMNVEV (reference sequence). The CDR3 extends over 16 amino acids. The CDR3 protein is CASSQIDTLAKNIQYF. The CDR3 bases are TGTGCCAGCAGTCAGATAGACACCCTAGCCAAAAACATTCAGTACTTC.

This clonotype was detected ten times or more. The J gene is TRBJ2-3, the V gene TRBV4-1, with D possibly TRBD2 on 5 matching bases. This CDR3 region has 16 residues. V was cut by 1 base and J by 2 bases, with 13 bases left in between. Germline CDR1 reads MGHRA; CDR2 reads YSYEKL. The CDR3 here is CASSQVFGEITDTQYF. Written as DNA, the CDR3 is TGCGCCAGCAGCCAAGTTTTCGGGGAGATCACAGATACGCAGTATTTT.

This clonotype has more than one count but fewer than ten. This rearrangement joins TRBV25-1 to TRBJ1-2; perhaps TRBD1 as D (5 bases). This CDR3 has 13 amino acids. V dropped 4 bases and J dropped 3 bases, with 9 bases sitting between them. Germline V gene lookup returns CDR1 MGHDK and CDR2 SYGVNS. The CDR3 is CASSGAGYYGYTF. The CDR3 DNA reads as TGTGCCAGCAGTGGAGCAGGGTACTATGGCTACACCTTC.

This clonotype was counted only a few times. This chain links TRBV30 with TRBJ1-2; a possible D gene is TRBD1 (5 bases). Germline-derived CDR1 and CDR2 are GTSNPN and SVGIG (reference sequence). CDR3 length: 13 residues. Trimming shortened V by 7 bases and J by 5 bases, and 17 bases separated the two germline ends. The CDR3 here is CASLPGGSYGYTF. The DNA of the CDR3 is TGTGCCTCTCTCCCGGGGGGTAGTTATGGCTACACCTTC.

As regards this clonotype: This may be a read error: a much more frequent sequence differs by one nucleotide. J is TRBJ2-6 and V is TRBV29-1; the D gene is possibly TRBD1 (6 bases). Germline V gene lookup returns CDR1 SQVTM and CDR2 ANQGSEA. This CDR3 is 16 amino acids long. The CDR3 loop reads CSVADRPPSGANVRTF. CDR3 DNA: TGCAGCGTTGCAGACAGGCCCCCCTCTGGGGCCAACGTCCGGACTTTC.

J is TRBJ2-1 and V is TRBV18; either TRBD1 or TRBD2 may supply D (5 bases each). CDR1 is KGHSH and CDR2 is LQKENI in the germline V gene. The CDR3 covers 14 residues. V was trimmed by 6 bases and J by 7 bases, leaving 16 bases between them. The CDR3 loop is CASSLQAGTNEQFF. CDR3 bases: TGTGCCAGCTCGCTACAGGCAGGGACGAATGAGCAGTTCTTC.

This clonotype appeared many times. The rearrangement joins TRBV4-2 to TRBJ2-3; D remains ambiguous. CDR3 length: 15 amino acids. V was cut by 1 base and J by 6 bases, with 14 bases left in between. CDR1 and CDR2 from the germline V gene are LGHNA and YNFKEQ. The chain's CDR3 is CASSQVGVAVDTQYF. The CDR3 DNA follows: TGTGCCAGCAGCCAAGTAGGAGTAGCTGTGGATACGCAGTATTTT.

This chain connects TRBV5-1 to TRBJ2-1; 7 nucleotides line up with TRBD2. Per the germline V gene, CDR1 is SGHRS and CDR2 is YFSETQ. CDR3 size: 16 residues. With V trimmed by 0 bases and J by 7 bases, 10 bases remained unmatched. For the CDR3, the DNA is TGCGCCAGCAGCTTGGGAGCTAGCGGAGGTGAGAATGAGCAGTTCTTC. It specifies CASSLGASGGENEQFF.

This rearrangement joins TRBV6-6 to TRBJ2-1; no reliable D call. The germline V gene has CDR1 MNHNY and CDR2 SVGAGI (reference sequence). The CDR3 has 17 residues. V dropped 1 base and J dropped 2 bases, with 15 bases sitting between them. The CDR3 loop is CASSYFNSRSPYNEQFF. The CDR3 nucleotides are TGTGCCAGCAGTTACTTCAACAGCCGGAGCCCCTACAATGAGCAGTTCTTC.

V is TRBV7-2 and J is TRBJ2-7, with D perhaps given as TRBD1 or TRBD2 (5 bases each). V gave up 3 bases and J gave up 1 base, with 13 bases separating them. Germline V CDR1 and CDR2: SGHTA, FQGNSA. This CDR3 has 15 residues. CDR3 region: CASSFIGAGSYEQYF. As DNA, the CDR3 is TGTGCCAGCAGCTTCATCGGGGCCGGATCCTACGAGCAGTACTTC.

In its sample, this clonotype was seen a few times. This chain joins TRBV7-6 and TRBJ2-1, with 7 positions matching TRBD1. Per the germline V gene, CDR1 is SGHVS and CDR2 is FNYEAQ. V lost 4 bases and J lost 5; bases outside the gene matches: 11. The CDR3 totals 16 residues. In DNA, the CDR3 is TGTGCCAGCAGCTCGGCGTCGCCAGGGGGAAACAATGAGCAGTTCTTC. This encodes CASSSASPGGNNEQFF.

The V gene is TRBV10-3, the J gene TRBJ1-2, with 11 bases identical to TRBD1. This CDR3 has 14 amino acids. J gave up 2 bases and V 6 bases, and 2 bases lay outside the gene matches. Germline assignment: CDR1 ENHRY and CDR2 SYGVKD. Here the CDR3 DNA reads TGTGCCATCAGAGGGGACAGGGGGAACTATGGCTACACCTTC. This translates into CAIRGDRGNYGYTF.

V gene TRBV5-1 combines with J gene TRBJ2-7, with 9 bases that match TRBD1. The ends lost 2 bases at V and 1 base at J; junction bases unmatched: 4. Germline loops: CDR1 SGHRS, CDR2 YFSETQ. This CDR3 is built from 15 residues. The CDR3 loop is CASSFRTGVSYEQYF. CDR3 bases: TGCGCCAGCAGCTTTCGGACAGGGGTTTCCTACGAGCAGTACTTC.

This clonotype was seen a handful of times. The chain employs TRBV7-6 and TRBJ2-1, with unresolved D. Germline V gene sequence: CDR1 SGHVS, CDR2 FNYEAQ. V was pared by 2 bases and J by 5 bases, with 16 bases between. This CDR3 has 16 amino acids. CDR3 coding DNA: TGTGCCAGCAGCTTATTGGGAAGGGAAGTGAACAATGAGCAGTTCTTC. This codes for CASSLLGREVNNEQFF.

The chain couples TRBV3-1 to TRBJ1-2; D is perhaps TRBD1 (5 bases). Germline V gene lookup returns CDR1 LGHDT and CDR2 YNNKEL (reference sequence). V was shortened by 4 bases and J by 5 bases, with 17 bases between the two germline ends. This CDR3 comprises 15 residues. In DNA form, the CDR3 reads TGTGCCAGCAGCCCCCGCGAGAAGGGGCCGTATGGCTACACCTTC. It encodes CASSPREKGPYGYTF.